These T cell receptor beta chains were read from a single sample in a study of CXCR3-negative and CXCR3-positive naive CD8 T cells. From its re-call of the 5' RACE reads, TCRdb lists each CDR3 protein once, without DNA. The listing records about 4,900 distinct CDR3 sequences. Sequenced: naive CXCR3+ CD8+ T cells from blood. The receptors shown here come from a human donor in good health. Some clones in this sample may be carry-over from other donors' samples. CDR3s include the opening cysteine and the closing phenylalanine or tryptophan. Clone sizes are given selectively: once, few, many, or a class where the clone is expanded.

>NA|TRBV7-9|TRBJ2-1
CASRDGNNEQFF
>NA|TRBV7-6|TRBJ2-5
CASSLGLAETQYF
>NA|TRBV19|TRBJ1-2
CASDWTGGPDGYGYTF
>medium-sized|TRBV20-1|TRBJ1-1
CSARGRLTMNTEAFF
>NA|TRBV5-1|TRBJ2-2
CASSLDSLGPRTGELFF
>NA|TRBV5-4|TRBJ2-7
CASSLGGSSGYEQYF
>NA|TRBV7-9|TRBJ1-1
CASSLGWGQGLNTEAFF
>NA|TRBV7-2|TRBJ1-1
CASSFYAGSEAFF
>medium-sized|TRBV6-6|TRBJ2-4
CASSPRPDNIQYF
>NA|TRBV28|TRBJ1-5
CASRGSGGNQPQHF
>NA|TRBV7-8|TRBJ1-1
CASSYRMMNTEAFF
>medium-sized|TRBV29-1|TRBJ2-7
CSVEDYSTGPYEQYF
>medium-sized|TRBV3-1|TRBJ2-7
CASSHGGGSSYEQYF
>medium-sized|TRBV2|TRBJ2-2
CASSTPGPGELFF
>NA|TRBV4-3|TRBJ2-7
CASSQGTSGMGEQYF
>NA|TRBV29-1|TRBJ2-3
CSVLVTGSKDTQYF
>NA|TRBV29-1|TRBJ1-1
CSFWTGLNTEAFF
>NA|TRBV7-8|TRBJ1-4
CASSPTGINEKLFF
>NA|TRBV7-9|TRBJ2-7
CASSGRDRGSEQYF
>NA|TRBV6-5|TRBJ2-1
CASSTPRRLAGVQNEQFF
>NA|TRBV4-3|TRBJ2-1
CASSQDVTSGRVEQFF